A selection of T cell receptor beta chains follows, all from one sample in a study of shared clonotypes between healthy human individuals. Libraries were prepared by immunoSEQ multiplex PCR; TCRdb keeps only in-frame clonotypes and omits some of them. The repertoire holds more than 550,000 clones, about 91% seen once, with approximately 22% in the top ten. The specimen sequenced was naive CD8+ T cells sorted from blood. These receptors all come from a man between 25 and 39 years old in good health. Both conserved end residues are part of each CDR3. The D gene is left open where the match is weak. Expanded clones are given a class, and other clones once, few, many or no size at all.

clone size: NA
V gene: TRBV29-1
D gene: TRBD1
J gene: TRBJ2-7
CDR3 DNA: TGCAGCGTTGAAGTACCGGGACAGTCCTACGAGCAGTACTTC
CDR3 protein: CSVEVPGQSYEQYF

clone size: NA
V gene: TRBV7-8
D gene: TRBD2
J gene: TRBJ2-3
CDR3 DNA: TGTGCCAGCAGCTGGAACCGGGCTAGCGGGACTAGCACAGATACGCAGTATTTT
CDR3 protein: CASSWNRASGTSTDTQYF

clone size: NA
V gene: TRBV19
D gene: NA
J gene: TRBJ1-1
CDR3 DNA: TGTGCCAGTAGTATCAGCGGATACACTGAAGCTTTCTTT
CDR3 protein: CASSISGYTEAFF

clone size: NA
V gene: TRBV29-1
D gene: NA
J gene: TRBJ2-7
CDR3 DNA: TGCAGCGCCGGAGTTGGTCACGAGCAGTACTTC
CDR3 protein: CSAGVGHEQYF

clone size: NA
V gene: TRBV9
D gene: NA
J gene: TRBJ2-1
CDR3 DNA: TGTGCCAGCAGCGTTAGGGTGAGCTCCTACAATGAGCAGTTCTTC
CDR3 protein: CASSVRVSSYNEQFF

clone size: NA
V gene: TRBV11-2
D gene: TRBD2
J gene: TRBJ2-7
CDR3 DNA: TGTGCCAGCAGCTCTACTAGCGGGAGATACGAGCAGTACTTC
CDR3 protein: CASSSTSGRYEQYF

clone size: NA
V gene: TRBV2
D gene: NA
J gene: TRBJ2-1
CDR3 DNA: TGTGCCAGCAGTGACACGGCAGGGGTCTACAATGAGCAGTTCTTC
CDR3 protein: CASSDTAGVYNEQFF

clone size: NA
V gene: TRBV7-2
D gene: NA
J gene: TRBJ2-3
CDR3 DNA: TGTGCCAGCAGCCATAGAATGAGGACTAGCACAGATACGCAGTATTTT
CDR3 protein: CASSHRMRTSTDTQYF

clone size: NA
V gene: TRBV28
D gene: NA
J gene: TRBJ1-5
CDR3 DNA: TGTGCCAGCAGTTTAGAGAGACCTCAGCCCCAGCATTTT
CDR3 protein: CASSLERPQPQHF

clone size: NA
V gene: TRBV7-9
D gene: NA
J gene: TRBJ1-4
CDR3 DNA: TGTGCCAGCAGCTTCATAATTGGGGTGAATGAAAAACTGTTTTTT
CDR3 protein: CASSFIIGVNEKLFF

clone size: once
V gene: TRBV15
D gene: NA
J gene: TRBJ2-2
CDR3 DNA: TGTGCCACCAGCCTAAAGGGAGGCTTGAAAAGTGGGGAGCTGTTTTTT
CDR3 protein: CATSLKGGLKSGELFF

clone size: NA
V gene: TRBV25-1
D gene: NA
J gene: TRBJ1-2
CDR3 DNA: TGTGCCAGCAGTGAGGGCAGATTTCCTAACTATGGCTACACCTTC
CDR3 protein: CASSEGRFPNYGYTF

clone size: NA
V gene: TRBV19
D gene: NA
J gene: TRBJ1-1
CDR3 DNA: TGTGCCAGTACCCTCCTCCTCGGGGGGAGCACTGAAGCTTTCTTT
CDR3 protein: CASTLLLGGSTEAFF

clone size: NA
V gene: TRBV21-1
D gene: NA
J gene: TRBJ2-3
CDR3 DNA: TGTGCCAGAGATAAGGGGGACAGTCGGGGAGATACGCAGTATTTT
CDR3 protein: CARDKGDSRGDTQYF

clone size: NA
V gene: TRBV7-9
D gene: NA
J gene: TRBJ2-7
CDR3 DNA: TGTGCCAGCAGCTTAGAACCCTACGAGCAGTACTTC
CDR3 protein: CASSLEPYEQYF

clone size: NA
V gene: TRBV4-3
D gene: NA
J gene: TRBJ1-1
CDR3 DNA: TGCGCCAGCAGCCAAGCACAGGGATCCGACACTGAAGCTTTCTTT
CDR3 protein: CASSQAQGSDTEAFF

clone size: once
V gene: TRBV30
D gene: TRBD2
J gene: TRBJ2-7
CDR3 DNA: TGTGCCTGGAGGCGAGGACTAGCGGCCCACGAGCAGTACTTC
CDR3 protein: CAWRRGLAAHEQYF

clone size: few
V gene: TRBV4-1
D gene: TRBD1
J gene: TRBJ1-2
CDR3 DNA: TGCGCCAGCAGCCGAGGGACAGGGCTAAGCTATGGCTACACCTTC
CDR3 protein: CASSRGTGLSYGYTF

clone size: NA
V gene: TRBV29-1
D gene: NA
J gene: TRBJ2-5
CDR3 DNA: TGCAGCGTTGAGTTAGGTTGGGACGAGGTCCTATTAGAGACCCAGTACTTC
CDR3 protein: CSVELGWDEVLLETQYF

clone size: few
V gene: TRBV7-9
D gene: TRBD2
J gene: TRBJ2-7
CDR3 DNA: TGTGCCAGCGCCGGGACTAGCTCCTACGAGCAGTACTTC
CDR3 protein: CASAGTSSYEQYF

clone size: NA
V gene: TRBV7-8
D gene: NA
J gene: TRBJ2-7
CDR3 DNA: TGTGCCAGCAGCTGGGGAGGGGGGGGTCCCCACAACTACGAGCAGTACTTC
CDR3 protein: CASSWGGGGPHNYEQYF